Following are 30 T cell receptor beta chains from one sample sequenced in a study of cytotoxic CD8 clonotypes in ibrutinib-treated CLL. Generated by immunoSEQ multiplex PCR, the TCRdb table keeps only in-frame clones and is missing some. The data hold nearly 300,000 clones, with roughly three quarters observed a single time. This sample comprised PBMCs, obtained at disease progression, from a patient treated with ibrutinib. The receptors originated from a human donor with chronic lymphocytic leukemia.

DNA of the CDR3: TGTGCCAGCAGCCCTCGTACAGCCCTATATAATTCACCCCTCCACTTT. Translated: CASSPRTALYNSPLHF. V gene TRBV11-2 combines with J gene TRBJ1-6; D is undetermined. From germline, CDR1 is SGHAT and CDR2 FQNNGV. Trimming left V 5 bases short and J 4 bases short, with 15 bases between. This CDR3 is built from 16 residues.

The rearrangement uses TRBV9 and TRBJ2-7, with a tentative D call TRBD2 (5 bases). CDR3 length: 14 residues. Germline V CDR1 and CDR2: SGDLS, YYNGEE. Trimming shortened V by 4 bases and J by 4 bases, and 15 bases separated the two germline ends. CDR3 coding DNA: TGTGCCAGCAGCCTCCGAGGGCCCACTTACGAGCAGTACTTC. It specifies CASSLRGPTYEQYF.

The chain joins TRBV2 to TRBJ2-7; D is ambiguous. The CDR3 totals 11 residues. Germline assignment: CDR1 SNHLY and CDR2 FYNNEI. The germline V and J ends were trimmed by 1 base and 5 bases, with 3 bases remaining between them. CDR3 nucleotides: TGTGCCAGCAGTGAAGTCCACGAGCAGTACTTC. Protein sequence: CASSEVHEQYF.

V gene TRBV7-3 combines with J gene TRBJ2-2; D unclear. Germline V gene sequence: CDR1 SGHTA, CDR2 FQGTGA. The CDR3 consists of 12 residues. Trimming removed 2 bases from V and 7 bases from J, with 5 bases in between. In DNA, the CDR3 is TGTGCCAGCAGCTTAGTGGTCGGGGAGCTGTTTTTT. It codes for CASSLVVGELFF.

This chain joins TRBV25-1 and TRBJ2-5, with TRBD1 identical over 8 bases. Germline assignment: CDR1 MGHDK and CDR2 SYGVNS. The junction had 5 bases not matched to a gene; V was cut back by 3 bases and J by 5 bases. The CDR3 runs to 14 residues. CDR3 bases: TGTGCCAGCAGTGACAGCAGGGGGCCGGAGACCCAGTACTTC. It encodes CASSDSRGPETQYF.

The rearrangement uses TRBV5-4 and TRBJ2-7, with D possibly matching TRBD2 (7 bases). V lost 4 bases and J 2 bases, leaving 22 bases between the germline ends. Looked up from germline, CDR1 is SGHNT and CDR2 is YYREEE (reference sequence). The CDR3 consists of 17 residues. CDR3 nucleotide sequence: TGTGCCAGCAGCCCGGGGATCGGGGGGCGGGGAACCTACGAGCAGTACTTC. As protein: CASSPGIGGRGTYEQYF.

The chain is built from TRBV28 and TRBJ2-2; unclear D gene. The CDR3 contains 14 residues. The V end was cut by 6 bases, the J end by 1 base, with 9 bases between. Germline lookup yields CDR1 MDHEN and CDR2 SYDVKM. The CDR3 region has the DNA TGTGCCAGCAGCCTGAGACAGAACACCGGGGAGCTGTTTTTT. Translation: CASSLRQNTGELFF. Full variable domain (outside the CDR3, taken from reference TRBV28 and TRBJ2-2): DVKVTQSSRYLVKRTGEKVFLECVQDMDHENMFWYRQDPGLGLRLIYFSYDVKMKEKGDIPEGYSVSREKKERFSLILESASTNQTSMYLCASSLRQNTGELFFGEGSRLTVL.

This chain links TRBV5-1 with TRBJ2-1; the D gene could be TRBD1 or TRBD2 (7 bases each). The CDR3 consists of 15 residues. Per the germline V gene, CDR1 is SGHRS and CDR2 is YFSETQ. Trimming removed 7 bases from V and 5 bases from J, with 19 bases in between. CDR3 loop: CASAREGALNNEQFF. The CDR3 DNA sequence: TGCGCCAGCGCCAGGGAGGGGGCACTTAACAATGAGCAGTTCTTC.

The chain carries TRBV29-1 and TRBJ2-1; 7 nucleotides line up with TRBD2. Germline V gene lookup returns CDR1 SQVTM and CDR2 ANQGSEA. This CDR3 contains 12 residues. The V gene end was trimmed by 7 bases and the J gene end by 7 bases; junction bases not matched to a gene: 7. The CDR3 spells CSGVGEGNEQFF. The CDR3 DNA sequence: TGCAGCGGAGTCGGGGAGGGGAATGAGCAGTTCTTC.

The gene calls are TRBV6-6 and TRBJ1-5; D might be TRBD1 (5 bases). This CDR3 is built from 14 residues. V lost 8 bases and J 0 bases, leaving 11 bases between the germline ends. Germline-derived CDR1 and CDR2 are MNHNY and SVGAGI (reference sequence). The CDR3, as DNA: TGTGCCAGCCGAGGGACTAATAGCAATCAGCCCCAGCATTTT. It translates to CASRGTNSNQPQHF.

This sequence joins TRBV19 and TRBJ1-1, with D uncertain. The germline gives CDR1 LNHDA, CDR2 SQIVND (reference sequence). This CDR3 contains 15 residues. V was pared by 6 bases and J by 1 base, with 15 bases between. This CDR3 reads CASSSHPRGNTEAFF. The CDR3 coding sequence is TGTGCCAGTAGCAGCCACCCACGCGGGAACACTGAAGCTTTCTTT.

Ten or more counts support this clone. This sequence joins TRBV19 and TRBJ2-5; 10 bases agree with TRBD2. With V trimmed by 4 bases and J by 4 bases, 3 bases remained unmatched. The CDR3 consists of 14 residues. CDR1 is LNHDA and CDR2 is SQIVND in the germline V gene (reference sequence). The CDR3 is CASSKASGRETQYF. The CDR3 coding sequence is TGTGCCAGTAGTAAGGCTAGCGGGAGAGAGACCCAGTACTTC. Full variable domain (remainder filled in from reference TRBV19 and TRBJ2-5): DGGITQSPKYLFRKEGQNVTLSCEQNLNHDAMYWYRQDPGQGLRLIYYSQIVNDFQKGDIAEGYSVSREKKESFPLTVTSAQKNPTAFYLCASSKASGRETQYFGPGTRLLVL.

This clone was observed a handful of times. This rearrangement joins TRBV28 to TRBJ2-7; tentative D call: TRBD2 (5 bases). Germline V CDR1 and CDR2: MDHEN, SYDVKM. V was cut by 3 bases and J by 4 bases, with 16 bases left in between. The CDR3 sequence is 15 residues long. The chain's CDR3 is CASSLAHSGYYEQYF. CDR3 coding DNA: TGTGCCAGCAGTTTGGCCCACTCGGGGTATTACGAGCAGTACTTC.

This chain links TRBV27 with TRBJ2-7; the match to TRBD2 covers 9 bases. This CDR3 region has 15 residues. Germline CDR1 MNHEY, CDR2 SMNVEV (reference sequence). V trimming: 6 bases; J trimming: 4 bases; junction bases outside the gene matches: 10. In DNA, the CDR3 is TGTGCCAGCAGCCTAAAGGGACTAGCTGTGTACGAGCAGTACTTC. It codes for CASSLKGLAVYEQYF.

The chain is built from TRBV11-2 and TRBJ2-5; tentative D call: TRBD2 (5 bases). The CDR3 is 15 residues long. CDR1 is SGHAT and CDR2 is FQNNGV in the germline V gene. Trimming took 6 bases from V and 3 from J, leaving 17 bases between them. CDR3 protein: CASRDPGTKEETQYF. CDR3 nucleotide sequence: TGTGCCAGCAGGGATCCGGGAACCAAGGAAGAGACCCAGTACTTC. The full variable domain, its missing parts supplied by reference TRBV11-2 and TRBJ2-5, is EAGVAQSPRYKIIEKRQSVAFWCNPISGHATLYWYQQILGQGPKLLIQFQNNGVVDDSQLPKDRFSAERLKGVDSTLKIQPAKLEDSAVYLCASRDPGTKEETQYFGPGTRLLVL.

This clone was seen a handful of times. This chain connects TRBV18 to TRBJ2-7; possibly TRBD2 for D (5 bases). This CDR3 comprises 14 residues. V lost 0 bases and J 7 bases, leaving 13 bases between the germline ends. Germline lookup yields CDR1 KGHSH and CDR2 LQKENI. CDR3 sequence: CASSPPIFGEEQYF. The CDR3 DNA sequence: TGTGCCAGCTCACCACCGATTTTCGGGGAAGAGCAGTACTTC.

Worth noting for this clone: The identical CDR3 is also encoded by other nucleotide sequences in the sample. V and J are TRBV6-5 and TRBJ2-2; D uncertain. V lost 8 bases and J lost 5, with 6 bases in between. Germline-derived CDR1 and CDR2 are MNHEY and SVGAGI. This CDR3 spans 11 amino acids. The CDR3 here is CASGGTGELFF. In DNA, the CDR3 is TGTGCCAGCGGTGGGACCGGGGAGCTGTTTTTT.

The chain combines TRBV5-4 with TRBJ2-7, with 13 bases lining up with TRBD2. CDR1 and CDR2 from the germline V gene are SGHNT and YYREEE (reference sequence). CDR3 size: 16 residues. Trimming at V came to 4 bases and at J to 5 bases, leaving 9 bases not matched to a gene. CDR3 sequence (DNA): TGTGCCAGCAGCATACGACTAGCGGGAGGTTTGGACGAGCAGTACTTC. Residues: CASSIRLAGGLDEQYF.

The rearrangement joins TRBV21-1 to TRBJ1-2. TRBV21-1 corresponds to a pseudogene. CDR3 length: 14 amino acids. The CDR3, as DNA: TGTGCCAGCAGCAGAGAACCGGCGAACTATGGCTACACCTTC. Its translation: CASSREPANYGYTF.

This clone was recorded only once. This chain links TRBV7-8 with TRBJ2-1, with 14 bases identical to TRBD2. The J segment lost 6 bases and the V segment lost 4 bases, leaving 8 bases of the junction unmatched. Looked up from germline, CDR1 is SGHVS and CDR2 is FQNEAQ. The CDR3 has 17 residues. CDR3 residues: CASSSPGLAGVFNEQFF. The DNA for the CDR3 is TGTGCCAGCAGCTCACCGGGACTAGCGGGAGTATTCAATGAGCAGTTCTTC.

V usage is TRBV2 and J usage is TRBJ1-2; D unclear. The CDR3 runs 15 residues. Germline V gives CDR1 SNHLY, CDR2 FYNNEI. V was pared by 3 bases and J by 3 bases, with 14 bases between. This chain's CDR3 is CASSETQNGDYGYTF. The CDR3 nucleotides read TGTGCCAGCAGTGAGACCCAAAATGGTGACTATGGCTACACCTTC.

CDR3 sequence reads: CASSLGRNRVNTEAFF. DNA of the CDR3: TGTGCCAGCAGCTTAGGTCGGAACAGAGTGAACACTGAAGCTTTCTTT. The chain uses TRBV7-2 and TRBJ1-1; D not certain. Germline V gene data show CDR1 as SGHTA and CDR2 as FQGNSA. Trimming left V 1 base short and J 0 bases short, with 12 bases between. The CDR3 length is 16 residues.

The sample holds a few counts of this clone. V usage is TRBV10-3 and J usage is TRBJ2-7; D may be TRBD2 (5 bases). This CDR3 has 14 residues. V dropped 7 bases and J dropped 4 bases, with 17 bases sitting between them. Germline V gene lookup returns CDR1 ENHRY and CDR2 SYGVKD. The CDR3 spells CAINPSGGFYEQYF. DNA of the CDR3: TGTGCCATCAACCCCAGCGGTGGGTTTTACGAGCAGTACTTC.

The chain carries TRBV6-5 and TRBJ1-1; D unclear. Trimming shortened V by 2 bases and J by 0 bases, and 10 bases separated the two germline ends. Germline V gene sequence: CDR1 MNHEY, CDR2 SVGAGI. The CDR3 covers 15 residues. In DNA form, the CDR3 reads TGTGCCAGCAGTTACATTAGGACGGTGAACACTGAAGCTTTCTTT. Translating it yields CASSYIRTVNTEAFF.

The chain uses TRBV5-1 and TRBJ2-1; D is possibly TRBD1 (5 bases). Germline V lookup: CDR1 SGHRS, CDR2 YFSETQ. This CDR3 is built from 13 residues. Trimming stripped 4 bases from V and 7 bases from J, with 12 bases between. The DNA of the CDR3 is TGCGCCAGCAGCAGGGGAATCGGTAATGAGCAGTTCTTC. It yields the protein CASSRGIGNEQFF.

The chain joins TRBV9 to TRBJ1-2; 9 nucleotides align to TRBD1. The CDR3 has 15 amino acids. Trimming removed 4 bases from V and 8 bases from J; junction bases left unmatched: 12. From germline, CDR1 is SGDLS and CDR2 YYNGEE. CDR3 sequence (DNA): TGTGCCAGCAGCCTGAATGGACAGGGGATTGGGGGCTACACCTTC. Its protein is CASSLNGQGIGGYTF.

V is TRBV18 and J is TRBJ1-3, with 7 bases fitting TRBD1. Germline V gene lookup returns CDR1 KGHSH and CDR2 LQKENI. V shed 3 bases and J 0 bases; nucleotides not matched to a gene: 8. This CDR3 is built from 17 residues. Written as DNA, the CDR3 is TGTGCCAGCTCACCGGAACAGGGGAAGAGCTCTGGAAACACCATATATTTT. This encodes CASSPEQGKSSGNTIYF.

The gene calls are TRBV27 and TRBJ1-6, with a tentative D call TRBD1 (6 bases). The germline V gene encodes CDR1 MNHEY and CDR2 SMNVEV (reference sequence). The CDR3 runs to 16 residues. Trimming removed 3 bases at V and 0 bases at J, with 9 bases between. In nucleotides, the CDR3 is TGTGCCAGCAGTTTCAGGGGTAGCTCCTATAATTCACCCCTCCACTTT. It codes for CASSFRGSSYNSPLHF.

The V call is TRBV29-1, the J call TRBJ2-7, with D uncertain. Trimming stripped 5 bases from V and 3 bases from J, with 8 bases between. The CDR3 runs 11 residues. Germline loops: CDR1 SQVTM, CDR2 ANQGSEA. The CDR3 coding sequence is TGCAGCGTTCTTCAGGTCTACGAGCAGTACTTC. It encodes CSVLQVYEQYF.

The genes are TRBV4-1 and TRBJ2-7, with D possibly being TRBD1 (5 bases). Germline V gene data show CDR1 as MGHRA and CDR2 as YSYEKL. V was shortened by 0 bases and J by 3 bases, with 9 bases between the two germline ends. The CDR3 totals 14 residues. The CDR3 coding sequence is TGCGCCAGCAGCCAAGAGGTCAGGGACTACGAGCAGTACTTC. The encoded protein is CASSQEVRDYEQYF.